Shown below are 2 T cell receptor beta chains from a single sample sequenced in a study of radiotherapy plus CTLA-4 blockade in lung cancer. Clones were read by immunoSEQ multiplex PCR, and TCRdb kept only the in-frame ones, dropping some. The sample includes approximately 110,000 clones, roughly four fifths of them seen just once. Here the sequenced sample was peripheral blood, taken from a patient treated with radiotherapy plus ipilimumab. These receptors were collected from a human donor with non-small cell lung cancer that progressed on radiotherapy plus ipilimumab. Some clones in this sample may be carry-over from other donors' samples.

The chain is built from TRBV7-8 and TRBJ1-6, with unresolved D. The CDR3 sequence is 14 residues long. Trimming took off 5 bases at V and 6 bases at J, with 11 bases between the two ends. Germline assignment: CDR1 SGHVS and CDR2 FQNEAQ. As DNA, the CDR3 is TGTGCCAGCAGCAAAGCGGGGAGTAATTCACCCCTCCACTTT. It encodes CASSKAGSNSPLHF.

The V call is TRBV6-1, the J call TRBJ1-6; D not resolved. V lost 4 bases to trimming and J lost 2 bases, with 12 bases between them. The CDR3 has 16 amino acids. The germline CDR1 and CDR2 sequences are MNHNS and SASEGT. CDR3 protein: CASSVSGSAYNSPLHF. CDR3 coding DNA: TGTGCCAGCAGTGTCAGCGGGAGTGCCTATAATTCACCCCTCCACTTT.